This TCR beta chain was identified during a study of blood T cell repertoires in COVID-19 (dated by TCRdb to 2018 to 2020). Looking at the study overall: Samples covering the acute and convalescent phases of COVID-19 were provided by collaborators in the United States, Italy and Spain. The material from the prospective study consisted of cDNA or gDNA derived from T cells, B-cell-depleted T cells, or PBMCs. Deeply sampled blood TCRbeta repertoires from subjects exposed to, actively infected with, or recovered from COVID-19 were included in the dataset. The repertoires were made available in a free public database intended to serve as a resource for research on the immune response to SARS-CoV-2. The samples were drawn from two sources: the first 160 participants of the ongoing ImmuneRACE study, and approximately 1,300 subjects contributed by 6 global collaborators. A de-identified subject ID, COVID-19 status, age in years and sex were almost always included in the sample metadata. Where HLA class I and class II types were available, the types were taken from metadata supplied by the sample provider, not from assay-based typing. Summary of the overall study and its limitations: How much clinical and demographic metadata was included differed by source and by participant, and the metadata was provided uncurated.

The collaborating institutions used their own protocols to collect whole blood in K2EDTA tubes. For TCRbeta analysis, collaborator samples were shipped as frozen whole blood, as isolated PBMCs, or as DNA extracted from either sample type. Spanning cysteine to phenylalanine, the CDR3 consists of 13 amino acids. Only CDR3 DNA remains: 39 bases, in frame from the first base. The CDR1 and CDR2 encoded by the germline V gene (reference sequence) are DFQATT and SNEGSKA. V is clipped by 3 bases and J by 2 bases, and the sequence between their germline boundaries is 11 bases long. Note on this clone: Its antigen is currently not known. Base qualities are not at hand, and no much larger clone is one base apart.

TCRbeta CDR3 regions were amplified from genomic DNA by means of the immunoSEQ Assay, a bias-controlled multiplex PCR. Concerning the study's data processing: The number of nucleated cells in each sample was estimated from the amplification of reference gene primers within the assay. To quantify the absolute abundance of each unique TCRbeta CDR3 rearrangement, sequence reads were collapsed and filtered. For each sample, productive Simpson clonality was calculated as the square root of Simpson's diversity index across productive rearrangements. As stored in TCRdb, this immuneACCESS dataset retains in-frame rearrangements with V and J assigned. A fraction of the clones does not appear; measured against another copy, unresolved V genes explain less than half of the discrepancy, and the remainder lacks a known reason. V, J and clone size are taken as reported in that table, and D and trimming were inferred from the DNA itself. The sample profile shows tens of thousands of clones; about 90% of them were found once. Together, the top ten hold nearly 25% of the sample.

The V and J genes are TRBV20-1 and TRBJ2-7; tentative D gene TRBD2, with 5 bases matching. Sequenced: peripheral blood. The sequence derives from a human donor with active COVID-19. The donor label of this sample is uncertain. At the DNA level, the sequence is TGCAGTGCTAGTAGTAGAGCGGCCTACGAGCAGTACTTC. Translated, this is CSASSRAAYEQYF.